The sequence of this T cell receptor (beta chain) was determined in a study of CD8 T cells in Susac syndrome. A quantity of about 0.5 to 1 ug RNA underwent reverse transcription using random hexamers. Amplification of TCR beta CDR3 used immunoSEQ multiplex PCR across 54 Vbeta and 13 Jbeta. TCRdb redid the calling of the immunoSEQ multiplex PCR reads with MiXCR, one entry per CDR3 protein. The sample records about 250,000 distinct CDR3 sequences, 85% to 95% being singletons. The CDR3 runs to 14 residues. Germline V CDR1 and CDR2: SQVTM, ANQGSEA. V was shortened by 5 bases and J by 0 bases, with 12 bases between the two germline ends. The multiple sclerosis control group consisted of treatment-naive patients whose relapsing-remitting disease, which was either stable or active, fulfilled revised McDonald criteria. The TEMRA cells underwent FACS enrichment, while the CD8+ and CD4+ T cells underwent negative isolation.

This clonotype was obtained from a human donor with multiple sclerosis. Sequencing input: CD4+ T cells from PBMCs. The J gene is TRBJ2-3, the V gene TRBV29-1; unclear D gene. CDR3 in DNA: TGCAGCGTTCTTATACTCATGAGCACAGATACGCAGTATTTT. Its translation: CSVLILMSTDTQYF.